This record looks at one T cell receptor (beta chain) sequence and its context. Its antigen remains unknown. The sample is drawn from a study of human T cells and chemical hapten exposure. Study-wide background: Upper-back patch tests with 0.01% DPC were read at 6 days.

Study-level findings and limits: TCRs at a frequency above 1 in 1000 stayed unchanged with DPC sensitization.

Each cDNA molecule in the library carried unique molecular identifiers. TCRdb redid the calling of the RACE reads with MiXCR, one entry per CDR3 protein. The sample lists some 91,000 distinct CDR3 sequences, about an eighth occurring once. Time point here: patch test 1, 2 weeks after DPC sensitization. Treatment denoted: therapeutic diphenylcyclopropenone sensitization with weekly scalp DPC. V lost 6 bases, J lost 4 bases, and 25 bases lay in between. The germline V gene has CDR1 MNHEY and CDR2 SVGEGT. The CDR3 totals 18 residues. The material sequenced was whole blood, taken in connection with sensitization to the hapten diphenylcyclopropenone (DPC). This chain joins TRBV6-2 or TRBV6-3 and TRBJ2-1; a weak D match, TRBD2 (7 bases). The sequence derives from a woman in her thirties or forties with alopecia areata. Some clones in this sample may be carry-over from other donors' samples. This CDR3 reads CASSDPMPGAGDYNEQFF. The CDR3, as DNA: TGTGCCAGCAGCGACCCCATGCCGGGGGCGGGGGATTACAATGAGCAGTTCTTC.